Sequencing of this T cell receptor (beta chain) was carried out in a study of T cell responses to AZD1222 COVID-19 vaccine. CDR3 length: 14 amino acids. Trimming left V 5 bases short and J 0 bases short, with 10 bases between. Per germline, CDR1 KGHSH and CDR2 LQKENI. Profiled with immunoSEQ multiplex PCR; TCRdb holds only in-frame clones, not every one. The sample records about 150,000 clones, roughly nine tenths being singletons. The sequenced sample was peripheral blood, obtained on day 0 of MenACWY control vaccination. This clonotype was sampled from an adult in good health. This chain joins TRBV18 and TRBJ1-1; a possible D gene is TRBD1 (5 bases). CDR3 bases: TGTGCCAGCTCATCCGCGGGGGTGAACACTGAAGCTTTCTTT. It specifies CASSSAGVNTEAFF.